Described below is a single TCR beta chain sequence and its context. Antigen unknown. Sampling of alopecia areata patients yielded lesional scalp punch biopsies as well as peripheral blood. The sample comes from a study of CD8+ T cells in alopecia areata. Broader study findings: Scalp lesions, especially in alopecia totalis/universalis, had higher clonality than normal scalp. Between patients, shared TCR sequences were less clear than in mice. This was possibly due in part to HLA diversity in the patient population.

Sequencing used cDNA as its template, made by extracting RNA and reverse transcribing it. Sequencing used immunoSEQ multiplex PCR; TCRdb keeps in-frame clones, though not all of them. The profile shows about 150,000 clones, roughly 50% of them singletons. Germline loops: CDR1 KGHSH, CDR2 LQKENI. The CDR3 runs to 16 residues. Germline trimming cut 3 bases from V and 3 bases from J; bases unmatched to any gene: 8. This clonotype was obtained from a human donor with alopecia areata. Source material: CD4+ T cells sorted from blood. The chain combines TRBV18 with TRBJ2-5, with 9 bases fitting TRBD2. CDR3 region: CASSPERLAVKETQYF. CDR3 sequence (DNA): TGTGCCAGCTCACCCGAACGACTAGCGGTGAAAGAGACCCAGTACTTC.